The present entry profiles one TCR beta chain with its context. RNA was extracted with the RNeasy kit, and a quantity of roughly 0.45 to 1 ug was reverse transcribed using random hexamers. TCRdb redid the calling of the immunoSEQ multiplex PCR reads with MiXCR, one entry per CDR3 protein. Found here are about 90,000 distinct CDR3 sequences, 80% to 95% of them singletons; the top ten hold around 0.34%. This CDR3 is 17 amino acids long. Germline lookup yields CDR1 SGHTA and CDR2 FQGTGA. V gave up 5 bases and J gave up 0 bases, with 16 bases separating them. The sample belongs to a study of CD8 T cells in Susac syndrome.

The sequence was obtained from a human donor in good health. The V call is TRBV7-3, the J call TRBJ2-2; TRBD1 is a possible D gene (6 bases). Material: CD8+ T cells from PBMCs. The CDR3: CASSLGTGFPNTGELFF. The CDR3 DNA reads as TGTGCCAGCAGCCTCGGAACAGGGTTTCCGAACACCGGGGAGCTGTTTTTT.